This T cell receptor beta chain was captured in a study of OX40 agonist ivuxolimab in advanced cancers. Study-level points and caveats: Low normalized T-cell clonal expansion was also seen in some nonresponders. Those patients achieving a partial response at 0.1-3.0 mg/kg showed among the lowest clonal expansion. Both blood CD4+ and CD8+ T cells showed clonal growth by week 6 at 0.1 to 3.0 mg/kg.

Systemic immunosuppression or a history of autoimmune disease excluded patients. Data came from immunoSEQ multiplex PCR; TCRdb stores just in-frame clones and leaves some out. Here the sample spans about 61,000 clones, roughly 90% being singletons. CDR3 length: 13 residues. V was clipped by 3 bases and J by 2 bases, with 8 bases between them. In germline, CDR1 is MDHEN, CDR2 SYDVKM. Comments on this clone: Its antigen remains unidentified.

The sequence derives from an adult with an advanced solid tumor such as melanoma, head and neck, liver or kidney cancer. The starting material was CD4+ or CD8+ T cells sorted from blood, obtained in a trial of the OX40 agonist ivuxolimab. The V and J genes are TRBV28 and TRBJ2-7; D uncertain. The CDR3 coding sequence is TGTGCCAGCAGTTTCGGCGTCACCTACGAGCAGTACTTC. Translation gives CASSFGVTYEQYF.